The 25 T cell receptor beta chains below come from one sample, sequenced in a study of control samples from healthy donors and cancer patients. Generated by immunoSEQ multiplex PCR, the TCRdb table keeps only in-frame clones and is missing some. The sample lists over 50,000 clones; over 75% were seen once. The sequencing sample was made of blood. These receptors all come from a man over 45 in good health.

Only one count was recorded for this clone. This chain joins TRBV28 and TRBJ2-7; D is ambiguous. CDR3 length: 15 residues. Germline V CDR1 and CDR2: MDHEN, SYDVKM. V lost 4 bases and J lost 1, with 14 bases in between. DNA for the CDR3: TGTGCCAGCAGTTCGTTGTTTGGGAATTCCTACGAGCAGTACTTC. Translated: CASSSLFGNSYEQYF. The variable domain in full, completed from reference TRBV28 and TRBJ2-7, reads DVKVTQSSRYLVKRTGEKVFLECVQDMDHENMFWYRQDPGLGLRLIYFSYDVKMKEKGDIPEGYSVSREKKERFSLILESASTNQTSMYLCASSSLFGNSYEQYFGPGTRLTVT.

V is TRBV11-3 and J is TRBJ2-5; 11 bases are a match to TRBD2. The CDR3 loop spans 14 amino acids. Germline assignment: CDR1 SGHNT and CDR2 YENEEA. Unmatched junction bases numbered 3, after V lost 0 bases and J lost 9 bases. CDR3 DNA: TGTGCCAGCAGCTTAGAGACTAGCGGGACGGCCCAGTACTTC. Translated: CASSLETSGTAQYF.

J is TRBJ1-2 and V is TRBV19; no clear D. Germline-derived CDR1 and CDR2 are LNHDA and SQIVND (reference sequence). Trimming removed 4 bases at V and 4 bases at J, with 10 bases between. The CDR3 runs 13 residues. The CDR3 sequence is CASSTRHSYGYTF. DNA of the CDR3: TGTGCCAGTAGTACGAGGCATTCCTATGGCTACACCTTC.

The rearrangement uses TRBV7-2 and TRBJ1-5; D ambiguous. Per the germline V gene, CDR1 is SGHTA and CDR2 is FQGNSA. Between the trimmed V and J ends, which lost 3 bases and 3 bases, there was a span of 3 bases. CDR3 length equals 12 residues. The CDR3 DNA follows: TGTGCCAGCAGCTTTGACAATCAGCCCCAGCATTTT. It encodes CASSFDNQPQHF.

The V and J genes are TRBV12-3 or TRBV12-4 and TRBJ1-1; unclear D gene. The CDR3 is 13 amino acids. The V end was cut by 4 bases, the J end by 7 bases, with 13 bases between. The CDR3 spells CASSSDEGIEAFF. The DNA for the CDR3 is TGTGCCAGCAGTTCCGACGAAGGGATTGAAGCTTTCTTT.

As to this clone: Other DNA sequences from this sample encode an identical CDR3 as well. The chain joins TRBV2 to TRBJ2-7, with TRBD1 as a possible D gene (5 bases). The CDR3 runs 12 residues. CDR1 and CDR2 (germline): SNHLY, FYNNEI. V was clipped by 5 bases and J by 2 bases, with 7 bases between them. CDR3 sequence (DNA): TGTGCCAGCAGTCCAGGGACCTACGAGCAGTACTTC. Translated, it gives CASSPGTYEQYF.

This chain connects TRBV11-3 to TRBJ2-2; D uncertain. Germline values: CDR1 SGHNT, CDR2 YENEEA. The CDR3 covers 16 residues. V lost 0 bases, J lost 5 bases, and 13 bases lay in between. CDR3 sequence: CASSLDGKGETGELFF. The CDR3 nucleotides read TGTGCCAGCAGCTTAGATGGGAAGGGTGAAACCGGGGAGCTGTTTTTT.

V is TRBV7-7 and J is TRBJ1-5; the D is unclear. In germline, CDR1 is SSHAT, CDR2 FNYEAQ (reference sequence). The length of the CDR3 is 13 residues. Trimming pared 2 bases from V and 4 bases from J, leaving 6 bases between. The CDR3 spells CASSLRENQPQHF. The DNA of the CDR3 is TGTGCCAGCAGCTTAAGGGAAAATCAGCCCCAGCATTTT.

The gene calls are TRBV24-1 and TRBJ2-3, with 8 positions matching TRBD2. The ends lost 0 bases at V and 5 bases at J; junction bases unmatched: 6. CDR1 KGHDR and CDR2 SFDVKD come from the germline V gene. This CDR3 has 16 residues. The CDR3: CATSDLASGWGDTQYF. Here the CDR3 DNA reads TGTGCCACCAGTGATTTGGCTAGCGGGTGGGGAGATACGCAGTATTTT.

CDR3 in amino acids: CASSLGGQGVGNQPQHF. The DNA for the CDR3 is TGTGCCAGCAGTTTAGGGGGACAGGGGGTAGGCAATCAGCCCCAGCATTTT. The chain links TRBV28 to TRBJ1-5; 11 bases fit TRBD1. The CDR3 contains 17 residues. Losses at the gene ends were 2 bases for V and 2 bases for J; bases not matched to a gene: 5. The germline CDR1 and CDR2 sequences are MDHEN and SYDVKM.

This clone was found once. This chain joins TRBV11-2 and TRBJ1-3, with D hard to call. V was trimmed by 1 base and J by 4 bases, leaving 5 bases between them. This CDR3 region has 13 residues. Germline CDR1 is SGHAT and CDR2 is FQNNGV. This CDR3 reads CASSLVLGNTIYF. In DNA form, the CDR3 reads TGTGCCAGCAGCTTAGTTCTCGGAAACACCATATATTTT.

J is TRBJ1-4 and V is TRBV7-2; D uncertain. The CDR3 is 14 amino acids. Germline V CDR1 and CDR2: SGHTA, FQGNSA. Trimming removed 3 bases from V and 1 base from J, with 6 bases in between. CDR3 bases: TGTGCCAGCAGCTTGGGCAGAACTAATGAAAAACTGTTTTTT. It is translated as CASSLGRTNEKLFF.

This chain uses TRBV19 with TRBJ2-7; 7 nucleotides agree with TRBD2. Per the germline V gene, CDR1 is LNHDA and CDR2 is SQIVND (reference sequence). This CDR3 region has 15 residues. Trimming cost V 4 bases and J 5 bases; bases outside gene matches: 11. In nucleotides, the CDR3 is TGTGCCAGTAGTACAGGGATGCTAGCGGCAGACGAGCAGTACTTC. This codes for CASSTGMLAADEQYF.

The chain carries TRBV19 and TRBJ2-1; D unclear. The CDR3 loop spans 13 amino acids. Trimming shortened V by 3 bases and J by 6 bases, and 9 bases separated the two germline ends. CDR1 and CDR2 from the germline V gene are LNHDA and SQIVND (reference sequence). Here the CDR3 DNA reads TGTGCCAGTAGTATCGCCACTGGCAATGAGCAGTTCTTC. This encodes CASSIATGNEQFF.

As concerns this clone: The junction departs from the called germline gene at one end, perhaps through a read error. The chain carries TRBV7-7 and TRBJ2-1; 9 bases fit TRBD1. The CDR3 sequence is 15 residues long. In germline, CDR1 is SSHAT, CDR2 FNYEAQ (reference sequence). The CDR3 DNA reads as TGTGCTAGCAGCTCCCCGGGACAGGGTTTTGATGAGCAGTTCTTC. As protein: CASSSPGQGFDEQFF. The whole variable domain, remainder taken from reference TRBV7-7 and TRBJ2-1, is GAGVSQSPRYKVTKRGQDVTLRCDPISSHATLYWYQQALGQGPEFLTYFNYEAQPDKSGLPSDRFSAERPEGSISTLTIQRTEQRDSAMYRCASSSPGQGFDEQFFGPGTRLTVL.

The V call is TRBV24-1, the J call TRBJ1-2; D is unclear. The V gene's germline CDR1 is KGHDR and CDR2 SFDVKD. The CDR3 is made up of 12 amino acids. The V end was cut by 5 bases, the J end by 8 bases, with 11 bases between. DNA for the CDR3: TGTGCCACCAGTGGGCAGATGGAAGGCTACACCTTC. Encoded protein: CATSGQMEGYTF.

CDR3 protein: CASSFLTGTSSTDTQYF. CDR3 bases: TGTGCCAGCAGTTTTCTCACAGGGACTAGCAGCACAGATACGCAGTATTTT. The genes are TRBV2 and TRBJ2-3; 9 nucleotides line up with TRBD2. The length of the CDR3 is 17 residues. V gave up 5 bases and J gave up 0 bases; unmatched junction bases: 9. Per the germline V gene, CDR1 is SNHLY and CDR2 is FYNNEI.

This sequence joins TRBV9 and TRBJ2-1, with 9 bases fitting TRBD2. CDR3 length: 13 residues. In germline, CDR1 is SGDLS, CDR2 YYNGEE. V was clipped by 7 bases and J by 15 bases; unmatched bases: 14. The chain's CDR3 is CASSGLAGAFLFF. The CDR3 DNA sequence: TGTGCCAGCTCAGGGTTAGCGGGAGCGTTCCTGTTCTTC.

The genes are TRBV29-1 and TRBJ1-3; TRBD1 might be the D (6 bases). This CDR3 is built from 13 residues. V was cut by 7 bases and J by 1 base, with 11 bases left in between. Germline CDR1 SQVTM, CDR2 ANQGSEA. CDR3 amino acids: CSAQTGSGNTIYF. In DNA, the CDR3 is TGCAGCGCTCAAACAGGGTCTGGAAACACCATATATTTT.

This clone was seen only once. The chain employs TRBV28 and TRBJ2-1, with 8 bases aligning to TRBD2. Germline lookup yields CDR1 MDHEN and CDR2 SYDVKM. The CDR3 is 13 residues long. Trimming cost V 5 bases and J 6 bases; bases outside gene matches: 3. CDR3 nucleotides: TGTGCCAGCAGTGACGGGACTAGCAATGAGCAGTTCTTC. Residues: CASSDGTSNEQFF.

V usage is TRBV7-2 and J usage is TRBJ2-7; no firm D call. The CDR3 is 11 residues long. CDR1 SGHTA and CDR2 FQGNSA come from the germline V gene. V lost 7 bases and J lost 4, with 8 bases in between. The CDR3 DNA follows: TGTGCCAGCACCATGGGATACGAGCAGTACTTC. This codes for CASTMGYEQYF.

The chain combines TRBV11-3 with TRBJ2-1; D unresolved. From germline, CDR1 is SGHNT and CDR2 YENEEA. Trimming took 4 bases from V and 5 from J, leaving 6 bases between them. The CDR3 is made up of 12 amino acids. This CDR3 is CASSSSDNEQFF. The CDR3 nucleotides read TGTGCCAGCAGCTCGTCAGACAATGAGCAGTTCTTC.

This clone appeared once. The chain's CDR3 is CASSRGQVEHQPQHF. CDR3 DNA: TGTGCCAGCTCACGCGGACAGGTGGAGCATCAGCCCCAGCATTTT. The chain carries TRBV18 and TRBJ1-5; 7 bases line up with TRBD1. This CDR3 is built from 15 residues. Per germline, CDR1 KGHSH and CDR2 LQKENI. V lost 4 bases and J lost 5; bases outside the gene matches: 8.

The CDR3 coding sequence is TGCGCCAGCAGCTGGAGTCCGGGCGGCGGGGAGCTGTTTTTT. Its translation is CASSWSPGGGELFF. The rearrangement joins TRBV5-1 to TRBJ2-2; D is ambiguous. Trimming cost V 3 bases and J 7 bases, with 13 bases left between them. CDR1 is SGHRS, CDR2 YFSETQ, per germline. The CDR3 is 14 residues long.

This chain links TRBV12-3 or TRBV12-4 with TRBJ1-5; D not certain. The CDR3 sequence is 12 residues long. Trimming shortened V by 7 bases and J by 5 bases, and 9 bases separated the two germline ends. CDR3 protein: CASTVGDQPQHF. The DNA of the CDR3 is TGTGCCAGCACGGTTGGCGATCAGCCCCAGCATTTT.